The source of this T cell receptor (beta chain) is a study of synovial regulatory T cells in juvenile arthritis. About the research overall: A few patients were therapy-naive; roughly 6 received methotrexate alone.

TCRdb's table, derived via immunoSEQ multiplex PCR, lists solely in-frame clones and lacks some. The sample table sets out 9,000 to 10,000 clones. Worth noting for this clone: The antigen is not known.

Study-wide results and caveats: Compared with other blood Treg cells, inflammation-associated Treg cells had reduced TCR diversity.

This sequence originates from a donor aged 2-30 years with juvenile idiopathic arthritis. What was sequenced was Treg cells from blood. Described subset: remaining (HLA-DR-negative) circulating blood Treg cells.

CDR3: CASSVPGGGYTF. The chain couples TRBV2 to TRBJ1-2; TCRdb gives TRBD1 as the D gene, but with no DNA this cannot be confirmed. CDR3 length: 12 amino acids. Only the protein is available. From germline, CDR1 is SNHLY and CDR2 FYNNEI. Full variable domain (rest looked up from reference TRBV2 and TRBJ1-2): EPEVTQTPSHQVTQMGQEVILRCVPISNHLYFYWYRQILGQKVEFLVSFYNNEISEKSEIFDDQFSVERPDGSNFTLKIRSTKLEDSAMYFCASSVPGGGYTFGSGTRLTVV.